The clone carrying this TCR beta chain was picked up a small number of times. No antigen is known for it. CDR3 size: 12 residues. V was pared by 7 bases and J by 5 bases, with 12 bases between. Germline V lookup: CDR1 GTSNPN, CDR2 SVGIG (reference sequence). Active ophthalmopathy (CAS at least 3, NOSPECS at least 4), lasting under 3 months. As diagnostic evidence, clinical symptoms, serum thyroxine, TRAb, thyroid ultrasound and orbital computed tomography were relied upon. The data belong to a study of Graves' ophthalmopathy and Graves' hyperthyroidism. Study conclusions and caveats: This model predicted ophthalmopathy progression (sensitivity about 67%, specificity around 72%). Most thyroid-expanded clonotypes exceeding 0.001 frequency were also found in blood.

TCR beta CDR3 amplification used RNA transcripts. Amplification began with first-round RT-PCR using HTBI primers, then second-round multiplex PCR was performed. TCRdb reanalysed the multiplex PCR reads using MiXCR and keeps one entry per CDR3 protein. Of about 400,000 distinct CDR3 sequences detected, approximately 16% appear once; the ten largest clones hold roughly 1.5%. The sample was peripheral blood. This clonotype originated in a woman younger than 30 with Graves' ophthalmopathy. This chain uses TRBV30 with TRBJ2-1; the D call may be TRBD1 or TRBD2 (5 bases each). CDR3 bases: TGTGCCTACGACAGAGGGAACAATGAGCAGTTCTTC. Translated, it gives CAYDRGNNEQFF.